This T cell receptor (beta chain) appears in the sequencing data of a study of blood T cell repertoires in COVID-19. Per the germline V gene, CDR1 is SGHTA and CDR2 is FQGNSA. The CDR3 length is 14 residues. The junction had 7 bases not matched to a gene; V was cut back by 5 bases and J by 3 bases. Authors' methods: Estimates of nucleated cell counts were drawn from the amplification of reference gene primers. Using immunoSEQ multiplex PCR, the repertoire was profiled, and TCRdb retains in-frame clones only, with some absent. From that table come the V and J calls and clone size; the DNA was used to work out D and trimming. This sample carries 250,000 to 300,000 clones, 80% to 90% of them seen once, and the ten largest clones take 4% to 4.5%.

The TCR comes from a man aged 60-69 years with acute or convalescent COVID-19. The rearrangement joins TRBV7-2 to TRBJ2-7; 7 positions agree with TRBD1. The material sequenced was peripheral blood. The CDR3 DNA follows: TGTGCCAGCAGCACCGTACAGGGGAGCTACGAGCAGTACTTC. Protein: CASSTVQGSYEQYF.